This T cell receptor beta chain was sequenced for a study of blood T cells in healthy people across ages. Whole-study findings and limits: More naive CD4+ cells and higher diversity marked long-lived donors relative to aged donors.

Healthy Caucasian individuals from Russia aged about 6 to 90 served as donors. Of note for this clonotype: What it binds is unknown.

A sample-barcoded 5' primer and a J-beta primer mix were used in a second PCR of roughly 6 to 11 cycles. From the 5' RACE reads, TCRdb called clonotypes with MiXCR, one entry per CDR3 protein. The sample has 540,000 or so distinct CDR3 sequences, approximately 30% seen once. The source is a woman aged 65 to 85 in good health. What was sequenced was blood.

CDR3 sequence reads: CASTGILSSGANVLTF. CDR3 sequence (DNA): TGTGCCAGCACAGGGATTTTAAGCTCTGGGGCCAACGTCCTGACTTTC. This chain connects TRBV2 to TRBJ2-6; possibly TRBD1 for D (5 bases). Germline assignment: CDR1 SNHLY and CDR2 FYNNEI. The CDR3 is 16 residues long. V lost 7 bases and J 0 bases, leaving 13 bases between the germline ends.